Presented here are 9 T cell receptor beta chains from one specimen sequenced in a study of tumor and adjacent non-tumor tissue in lung cancer (dated by TCRdb to between 2017 and 2018). The library relied on multiplex PCR. Data came from an Illumina HiSeq 2500. Following protocols modified from ARM-PCR, the researchers constructed TCRbeta libraries through three rounds of nested PCR with primers (Table S4). Through fastp at Q25 and MiXCR, TCRdb rebuilt clones from the public reads, retaining in-frame beta chains. A single entry per CDR3 protein holds the most common genes and DNA from its merged rows. Present in this sample are more than 75,000 distinct CDR3 sequences, 80% of which were seen just once. Approximately 28% of the sample lies in the top ten. RNA was extracted from bulk unsorted tissue and checked for quality with a NanoDrop ND-1000 and an Agilent 2100. Distant non-tumor tissue taken more than 3 cm from the tumor edge was used as the normal lung sample.

Sequenced input: distant non-tumor lung tissue. These receptors all stem from a man aged 60 to 75 with small cell lung cancer.

A note on this clonotype: The junction differs from germline at one of its ends, possibly a read error. The J gene is TRBJ2-2, the V gene TRBV4-2; no definite D call. The CDR3 extends over 16 amino acids. Germline-derived CDR1 and CDR2 are LGHNA and YNFKEQ. The CDR3 nucleotides read TGTACCAGCAGCCAAGGTCTGGTGGCCAACACCGGGGAGCTGTTTTTT. As protein: CTSSQGLVANTGELFF.

A note on this clonotype: The junction shows a germline mismatch at one end, possibly a read error. V usage is TRBV10-2 and J usage is TRBJ2-1; 7 bases map to TRBD1. The CDR3 has 12 amino acids. In germline, CDR1 is WSHSY, CDR2 SAAADI. CDR3 loop: CTSGETGAEQFF. CDR3 in DNA: TGCACCAGCGGCGAAACAGGGGCCGAGCAGTTCTTC.

The CDR3 bases are TGCAGCGTTGTAGAACAGAGGATGAGTCACCCCCAGCATTTT. As protein: CSVVEQRMSHPQHF. The chain is built from TRBV29-1 and TRBJ1-5; no definite D call. The V gene's germline CDR1 is SQVTM and CDR2 ANQGSEA. The length of the CDR3 is 14 residues. V was cut by 4 bases and J by 10 bases, with 20 bases left in between. The full variable domain, rest sourced from reference TRBV29-1 and TRBJ1-5, is SAVISQKPSRDICQRGTSLTIQCQVDSQVTMMFWYRQQPGQSLTLIATANQGSEATYESGFVIDKFPISRPNLTFSTLTVSNMSPEDSSIYLCSVVEQRMSHPQHFGDGTRLSIL.

Concerning this clonotype: Its ends do not fully match the called genes, so a read error is possible. The genes are TRBV10-3 and TRBJ2-1; unclear D gene. This CDR3 is built from 12 residues. The germline V gene has CDR1 ENHRY and CDR2 SYGVKD. The DNA for the CDR3 is TGTGCCATCGGTGGAGTAGCAGATGAGGAGTTCTTC. This encodes CAIGGVADEEFF.

Comment on this clonotype: Being one base from a much bigger clone, this may be a read error. J is TRBJ1-3 and V is TRBV12-3 or TRBV12-4; 7 bases agree with TRBD1. CDR3 length equals 17 residues. DNA of the CDR3: TGTGCCAGCAGTTCCCCGGACAGGCTACGCTCTGCAAACACCATATATTTT. Amino acid sequence: CASSSPDRLRSANTIYF.

This clonotype was counted once. The chain is built from TRBV25-1 and TRBJ2-1; tentatively, D is TRBD1 (7 bases). The germline gives CDR1 MGHDK, CDR2 SYGVNS. V was pared by 5 bases and J by 8 bases, with 16 bases between. The CDR3 is 14 amino acids. CDR3 region: CASSPGQWGDEQFF. Written as DNA, the CDR3 is TGTGCCAGCAGTCCGGGACAGTGGGGGGATGAGCAGTTCTTC.

Worth noting for this clonotype: The junction differs from germline at one of its ends, possibly a read error. The rearrangement links TRBV7-2 to TRBJ2-2; 9 bases agree with TRBD1. CDR1 is SGHTA and CDR2 is FQGNSA in the germline V gene. The CDR3 contains 17 residues. This CDR3 reads CACSPGQGRLDTGELFF. The CDR3 DNA follows: TGTGCCTGCAGCCCCGGACAGGGGCGACTAGACACCGGGGAGCTGTTTTTT. Full variable domain (remainder filled in from reference TRBV7-2 and TRBJ2-2): GAGVSQSPSNKVTEKGKDVELRCDPISGHTALYWYRQSLGQGLEFLIYFQGNSAPDKSGLPSDRFSAERTGGSVSTLTIQRTQQEDSAVYLCACSPGQGRLDTGELFFGEGSRLTVL.

The V gene is TRBV5-4, the J gene TRBJ1-4; possible D gene TRBD1, 5 bases. CDR1 and CDR2 (germline): SGHNT, YYREEE (reference sequence). V lost 8 bases and J 2 bases, leaving 22 bases between the germline ends. The CDR3 totals 17 residues. The chain's CDR3 is CASIFGSGAGTNEKLFF. The CDR3 DNA reads TGTGCCAGTATCTTCGGGTCTGGGGCTGGGACTAATGAAAAACTGTTTTTT.

In the case of this clonotype: Lacking the conserved final phenylalanine or tryptophan, this CDR3 likely reflects a read error. CDR3 amino acids: CASSWTGVRVETQYL. CDR3 sequence (DNA): TGTGCCAGCAGCTGGACTGGCGTGAGGGTAGAGACCCAGTACCTT. The chain is built from TRBV6-1 and TRBJ2-5; tentatively, D is TRBD2 (5 bases). The germline gives CDR1 MNHNS, CDR2 SASEGT. CDR3 length: 15 residues. V was cut by 6 bases and J by 4 bases, with 18 bases left in between.